These 3 T cell receptor beta chains originate from one sample sequenced in a study of cytomegalovirus exposure and HLA in healthy donors. The PCR employed 60 Vbeta primers together with 13 Jbeta primers. TCRdb's table, derived via immunoSEQ multiplex PCR, lists solely in-frame clones and lacks some. The repertoire has over 85,000 clones, roughly four fifths of them found once; the top ten carry approximately 0.6%. Sequenced input: PBMCs. These receptors all stem from a man between 25 and 39 years old in good health and CMV-seronegative.

This clone has a single count. The CDR3 nucleotides are TGCGCCAGCAGTCGAACCGAAGGACAGGGGAGGGGTCAGCCCCAGCATTTT. This translates into CASSRTEGQGRGQPQHF. This chain uses TRBV4-1 with TRBJ1-5; 9 nucleotides agree with TRBD1. CDR3 size: 17 residues. Germline CDR1 reads MGHRA; CDR2 reads YSYEKL. The V and J ends lost 6 bases and 6 bases, in that order; junction bases with no gene match: 15.

J is TRBJ1-6 and V is TRBV7-2, with 7 bases fitting TRBD1. The V segment lost 5 bases and the J segment 6 bases; nucleotides outside the gene matches: 7. This CDR3 has 15 amino acids. CDR1 SGHTA and CDR2 FQGNSA come from the germline V gene. The CDR3 region is CASSLGQAFNSPLHF. CDR3 nucleotide sequence: TGTGCCAGCAGCCTCGGACAGGCTTTTAATTCACCCCTCCACTTT.

The chain links TRBV25-1 to TRBJ2-1; tentatively, D is TRBD1 (5 bases). This CDR3 is built from 14 residues. Germline CDR1 reads MGHDK; CDR2 reads SYGVNS. Trimming took off 4 bases at V and 4 bases at J, with 11 bases between the two ends. The CDR3 sequence: CASSGSGQYNEQFF. The CDR3 nucleotides are TGTGCCAGCAGTGGCTCAGGGCAGTACAATGAGCAGTTCTTC.